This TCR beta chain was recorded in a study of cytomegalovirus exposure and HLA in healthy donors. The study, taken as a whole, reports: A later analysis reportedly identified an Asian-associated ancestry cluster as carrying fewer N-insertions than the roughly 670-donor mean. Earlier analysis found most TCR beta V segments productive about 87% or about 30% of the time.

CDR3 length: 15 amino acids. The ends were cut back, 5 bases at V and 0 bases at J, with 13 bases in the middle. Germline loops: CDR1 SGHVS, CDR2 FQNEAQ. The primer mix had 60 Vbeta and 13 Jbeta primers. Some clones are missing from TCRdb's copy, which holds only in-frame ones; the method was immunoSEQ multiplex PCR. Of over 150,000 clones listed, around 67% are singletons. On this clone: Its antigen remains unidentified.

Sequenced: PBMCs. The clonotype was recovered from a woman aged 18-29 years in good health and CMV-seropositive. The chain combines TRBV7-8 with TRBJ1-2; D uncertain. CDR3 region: CASSLTRDTNYGYTF. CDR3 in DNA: TGTGCCAGCAGCCTAACCCGAGACACTAACTATGGCTACACCTTC.